The 28 T cell receptor beta chains in this list originate from one sample, sequenced in a study of cytotoxic CD8 clonotypes in ibrutinib-treated CLL. Clones were sequenced by immunoSEQ multiplex PCR, and TCRdb holds only the in-frame ones, with some missing. This table holds 97,000 or so clones, approximately 82% found once. The material was PBMCs, obtained after 12 months of ibrutinib treatment. All receptors derive from a human donor with chronic lymphocytic leukemia.

This rearrangement joins TRBV5-4 to TRBJ2-2, with no clear D. Trimming left V 1 base short and J 6 bases short, with 7 bases between. Germline lookup yields CDR1 SGHNT and CDR2 YYREEE (reference sequence). The CDR3 spans 13 residues. CDR3 loop: CASSLSGPGELFF. CDR3 nucleotide sequence: TGTGCCAGCAGCTTGAGTGGGCCCGGGGAGCTGTTTTTT.

This clone was found a few times. This chain connects TRBV19 to TRBJ2-2; possibly TRBD1 for D (6 bases). Trimming pared 3 bases from V and 2 bases from J, leaving 13 bases between. The length of the CDR3 is 16 residues. Per germline, CDR1 LNHDA and CDR2 SQIVND (reference sequence). CDR3 bases: TGTGCCAGTAGTATGACCGGGACACACAACACCGGGGAGCTGTTTTTT. Protein sequence: CASSMTGTHNTGELFF.

The chain has TRBV29-1 and TRBJ1-1; D gene unclear. Trimming removed 5 bases from V and 1 base from J, with 8 bases in between. This CDR3 comprises 12 residues. In germline, CDR1 is SQVTM, CDR2 ANQGSEA. CDR3 nucleotide sequence: TGCAGCGTTTACTCATGGAACACTGAAGCTTTCTTT. Amino acid sequence: CSVYSWNTEAFF.

The J gene is TRBJ2-7, the V gene TRBV5-6; the match to TRBD2 covers 10 bases. Trimming at V came to 3 bases and at J to 0 bases, leaving 6 bases not matched to a gene. The germline CDR1 and CDR2 sequences are SGHDT and YYEEEE. The CDR3 sequence is 16 residues long. CDR3: CASSSRAGGTSYEQYF. CDR3 DNA: TGTGCCAGCAGCTCCCGAGCGGGGGGGACCTCCTACGAGCAGTACTTC.

J is TRBJ1-1 and V is TRBV28, with D hard to call. The CDR3 has 12 residues. Trimming removed 5 bases at V and 1 base at J, with 5 bases between. Germline lookup yields CDR1 MDHEN and CDR2 SYDVKM. The CDR3 region is CASSLRNTEAFF. The CDR3 DNA reads TGTGCCAGCAGTCTACGGAACACTGAAGCTTTCTTT.

The chain joins TRBV6-5 to TRBJ1-1, with D possibly matching TRBD1 (5 bases). V dropped 3 bases and J dropped 1 base, with 9 bases sitting between them. The length of the CDR3 is 14 residues. CDR1 is MNHEY, CDR2 SVGAGI, per germline. The DNA for the CDR3 is TGTGCCAGCAGTTATAATCAGGGGAACACTGAAGCTTTCTTT. It yields the protein CASSYNQGNTEAFF.

The chain couples TRBV29-1 to TRBJ2-7, with TRBD1 as a possible D gene (6 bases). Trimming left V 7 bases short and J 3 bases short, with 16 bases between. The CDR3 is 13 residues long. Germline CDR1 reads SQVTM; CDR2 reads ANQGSEA. DNA of the CDR3: TGCAGCGCTAAGGACAGCTCCCTCTACGAGCAGTACTTC. It encodes CSAKDSSLYEQYF.

The rearrangement uses TRBV7-2 and TRBJ1-3; TRBD1 is a possible D gene (6 bases). The length of the CDR3 is 15 residues. Trimming shortened V by 2 bases and J by 3 bases, and 11 bases separated the two germline ends. Germline assignment: CDR1 SGHTA and CDR2 FQGNSA. CDR3 amino acids: CASSLRATGGNTIYF. The CDR3 nucleotides read TGTGCCAGCAGCTTAAGGGCGACAGGTGGAAACACCATATATTTT.

This clone was counted between two and nine times. This chain uses TRBV27 with TRBJ1-4; tentative D call: TRBD1 (5 bases). Trimming removed 8 bases from V and 13 bases from J, with 26 bases in between. Germline V gene data show CDR1 as MNHEY and CDR2 as SMNVEV (reference sequence). This CDR3 has 15 residues. The CDR3 DNA reads as TGTGCCAGCGGCCCCGGGACGAGTGGGGGTGGACGACTGTTTTTT. It specifies CASGPGTSGGGRLFF.

This clone was seen only a few times. The genes are TRBV18 and TRBJ1-2; 12 positions agree with TRBD1. The ends lost 3 bases at V and 8 bases at J; junction bases unmatched: 10. CDR1 and CDR2 (germline): KGHSH, LQKENI. This CDR3 spans 16 amino acids. DNA for the CDR3: TGTGCCAGCTCACCCTTTCAGGGGACAGGGGGCGTCGGCTACACCTTC. Translation gives CASSPFQGTGGVGYTF.

This clone has a handful of counts. In DNA form, the CDR3 reads TGCAGCGCTGCGGGGCGGCGGGACAGGGGAGGGTATGAGCAGTTCTTC. Its translation is CSAAGRRDRGGYEQFF. The V gene is TRBV29-1, the J gene TRBJ2-1; 10 nucleotides agree with TRBD1. This CDR3 is built from 16 residues. The V and J ends lost 7 bases and 8 bases, in that order; junction bases with no gene match: 17. Germline loops: CDR1 SQVTM, CDR2 ANQGSEA.

This clone has just one count. The V gene is TRBV5-1, the J gene TRBJ2-7; the D gene could be TRBD1 or TRBD2 (5 bases each). This CDR3 has 16 residues. Trimming pared 5 bases from V and 2 bases from J, leaving 20 bases between. Germline CDR1 reads SGHRS; CDR2 reads YFSETQ. CDR3 amino acids: CASSRGDSGPTYEQYF. The DNA for the CDR3 is TGCGCCAGCAGTAGAGGCGACAGCGGCCCCACCTACGAGCAGTACTTC.

The chain employs TRBV18 and TRBJ1-2, with no clear D. In germline, CDR1 is KGHSH, CDR2 LQKENI. The length of the CDR3 is 15 residues. Deletions cut 2 bases from V and 0 bases from J, with 10 bases between. The CDR3 protein is CASSPSWDSNYGYTF. The CDR3 DNA reads as TGTGCCAGCTCACCAAGTTGGGATTCTAACTATGGCTACACCTTC.

V usage is TRBV7-9 and J usage is TRBJ1-1; TRBD1 might be the D (5 bases). Trimming pared 0 bases from V and 10 bases from J, leaving 9 bases between. Germline CDR1 and CDR2: SEHNR and FQNEAQ (reference sequence). The CDR3 is 12 amino acids. Here the CDR3 DNA reads TGTGCCAGCAGCTTAGCCGAGGGACGAGCTTTCTTT. This sequence encodes CASSLAEGRAFF.

The table lists this clone with a few counts. The junction differs from germline at one of its ends, possibly a read error. The chain links TRBV5-6 to TRBJ2-3, with D uncertain. There are 12 residues in the CDR3. CDR1 is SGHDT and CDR2 is YYEEEE in the germline V gene. CDR3 in amino acids: CASSLVGSSHGF. CDR3 in DNA: TGTGCCAGCAGCTTGGTGGGGTCCTCCCATGGTTTT.

The sample holds a few counts of this clone. This chain links TRBV7-3 with TRBJ1-1; D gene uncertain. Germline CDR1 SGHTA, CDR2 FQGTGA. V was shortened by 1 base and J by 1 base, with 4 bases between the two germline ends. There are 13 residues in the CDR3. This chain's CDR3 is CASSLNGNTEAFF. The CDR3 region has the DNA TGTGCCAGCAGCTTAAACGGGAACACTGAAGCTTTCTTT.

This CDR3 is CASRPDRENSPLHF. CDR3 in DNA: TGCGCCAGCCGCCCAGACAGGGAGAACTCACCCCTCCACTTT. The chain carries TRBV5-1 and TRBJ1-6; 7 bases are shared with TRBD1. The germline gives CDR1 SGHRS, CDR2 YFSETQ. V trimming: 7 bases; J trimming: 10 bases; junction bases outside the gene matches: 11. The length of the CDR3 is 14 residues. Full variable domain (outside the CDR3, taken from reference TRBV5-1 and TRBJ1-6): KAGVTQTPRYLIKTRGQQVTLSCSPISGHRSVSWYQQTPGQGLQFLFEYFSETQRNKGNFPGRFSGRQFSNSRSEMNVSTLELGDSALYLCASRPDRENSPLHFGNGTRLTVT.

The chain employs TRBV5-1 and TRBJ1-4; D is unresolved. Germline loops: CDR1 SGHRS, CDR2 YFSETQ. V was shortened by 4 bases and J by 11 bases, with 24 bases between the two germline ends. This CDR3 comprises 16 residues. The DNA for the CDR3 is TGCGCCAGCAGCCCGCAGAGTGGCGGATCTTCGGGTAAACTGTTTTTT. It codes for CASSPQSGGSSGKLFF. Drawing the rest from reference TRBV5-1 and TRBJ1-4, the complete variable domain is KAGVTQTPRYLIKTRGQQVTLSCSPISGHRSVSWYQQTPGQGLQFLFEYFSETQRNKGNFPGRFSGRQFSNSRSEMNVSTLELGDSALYLCASSPQSGGSSGKLFFGSGTQLSVL.

The chain combines TRBV5-1 with TRBJ2-7; 8 bases match TRBD2. Germline lookup yields CDR1 SGHRS and CDR2 YFSETQ. The V and J ends lost 2 bases and 0 bases, in that order; junction bases with no gene match: 4. The CDR3 runs 15 residues. The CDR3 loop reads CASSFREGPSYEQYF. The CDR3 bases are TGCGCCAGCAGCTTCCGGGAGGGACCCTCCTACGAGCAGTACTTC.

This clone has ten or more counts. This rearrangement joins TRBV19 to TRBJ2-2; a possible D gene is TRBD2 (6 bases). Germline values: CDR1 LNHDA, CDR2 SQIVND (reference sequence). The CDR3 is 12 amino acids. The ends were cut back, 5 bases at V and 6 bases at J, with 7 bases in the middle. The CDR3 coding sequence is TGTGCCAGTAGTTGGGGGGCCGGGGAGCTGTTTTTT. Protein: CASSWGAGELFF.

The genes are TRBV27 and TRBJ1-5; 11 bases line up with TRBD1. V lost 6 bases, J lost 2 bases, and 3 bases stayed unmatched. Per the germline V gene, CDR1 is MNHEY and CDR2 is SMNVEV (reference sequence). CDR3 size: 15 residues. CDR3 region: CASRRTGGGNQPQHF. DNA for the CDR3: TGTGCCAGCAGAAGGACAGGGGGCGGCAATCAGCCCCAGCATTTT.

The chain employs TRBV5-4 and TRBJ1-1; D remains ambiguous. Trimming took 1 base from V and 0 from J, leaving 7 bases between them. The CDR3 spans 14 residues. Germline V gives CDR1 SGHNT, CDR2 YYREEE (reference sequence). This CDR3 reads CASSLKGVNTEAFF. For the CDR3, the DNA is TGTGCCAGCAGCTTGAAGGGCGTGAACACTGAAGCTTTCTTT.

In its sample, this clone was seen once. The rearrangement links TRBV11-2 to TRBJ2-2; no clear D. The CDR3 is 12 amino acids. The germline V gene has CDR1 SGHAT and CDR2 FQNNGV. The V end lost 11 bases, the J end lost 4 bases, and 11 bases lay between the germline ends. CDR3 region: CAYRYGTGELFF. In DNA form, the CDR3 reads TGTGCCTACCGCTACGGCACCGGGGAGCTGTTTTTT. Looking up the rest from reference TRBV11-2 and TRBJ2-2 gives the full variable domain: EAGVAQSPRYKIIEKRQSVAFWCNPISGHATLYWYQQILGQGPKLLIQFQNNGVVDDSQLPKDRFSAERLKGVDSTLKIQPAKLEDSAVYLCAYRYGTGELFFGEGSRLTVL.

The J gene is TRBJ2-7, the V gene TRBV6-7, with 7 positions matching TRBD2. TRBV6-7 is an open reading frame, and its role is uncertain. Trimming cost V 7 bases and J 0 bases; bases outside gene matches: 12. CDR3 length equals 16 residues. The CDR3 sequence: CASKAGDLRSSYEQYF. For the CDR3, the DNA is TGTGCCAGCAAGGCGGGGGACCTCAGGAGCTCCTACGAGCAGTACTTC.

The V call is TRBV10-3, the J call TRBJ2-3; the D gene could be TRBD1 or TRBD2 (5 bases each). Germline values: CDR1 ENHRY, CDR2 SYGVKD. This CDR3 has 13 amino acids. Trimming pared 11 bases from V and 3 bases from J, leaving 15 bases between. The CDR3 is CAARDVGTDTQYF. The DNA of the CDR3 is TGTGCCGCCAGGGACGTTGGGACAGATACGCAGTATTTT.

This chain connects TRBV4-2 to TRBJ2-3; D may match TRBD1 or TRBD2 (5 bases each). Germline V gives CDR1 LGHNA, CDR2 YNFKEQ. The CDR3 sequence is 16 residues long. V was clipped by 1 base and J by 4 bases, with 15 bases between them. The chain's CDR3 is CASSQGGRDGADTQYF. The CDR3 region has the DNA TGTGCCAGCAGCCAAGGGGGCAGGGACGGCGCAGATACGCAGTATTTT.

The chain links TRBV5-1 to TRBJ2-3; D is unclear. This CDR3 has 15 amino acids. The germline gives CDR1 SGHRS, CDR2 YFSETQ. V was clipped by 0 bases and J by 0 bases, with 8 bases between them. The CDR3: CASSLDVHSTDTQYF. The CDR3 bases are TGCGCCAGCAGCTTGGACGTCCATAGCACAGATACGCAGTATTTT.

The chain joins TRBV2 to TRBJ2-7, with 9 bases fitting TRBD1. Germline V gene sequence: CDR1 SNHLY, CDR2 FYNNEI. The length of the CDR3 is 12 residues. Trimming at V came to 11 bases and at J to 6 bases, leaving 8 bases not matched to a gene. The CDR3 loop is CAGETGGGEQYF. The CDR3 nucleotides read TGTGCCGGGGAGACAGGGGGAGGCGAGCAGTACTTC.